The 15 T cell receptor beta chains presented below share a single source sample, sequenced in a study of OX40 agonist ivuxolimab in advanced cancers. Data came from immunoSEQ multiplex PCR; TCRdb stores just in-frame clones and leaves some out. The table has around 80,000 clones, about 88% seen once; the top ten hold around 0.78%. The sequenced sample was CD4+ or CD8+ T cells sorted from blood, obtained in a trial of the OX40 agonist ivuxolimab. Receptors were obtained from an adult with an advanced solid tumor such as melanoma, head and neck, liver or kidney cancer.

This chain connects TRBV2 to TRBJ2-7; D might be TRBD1 (5 bases). This CDR3 has 16 residues. CDR1 is SNHLY, CDR2 FYNNEI, per germline. Trimming took off 1 base at V and 4 bases at J, with 17 bases between the two ends. The CDR3 region has the DNA TGTGCCAGCAGTGAAGGCTTTGGGCAGGGAACTTACGAGCAGTACTTC. Amino acids: CASSEGFGQGTYEQYF.

J is TRBJ2-1 and V is TRBV10-2, with D hard to call. The CDR3 runs to 16 residues. Trimming pared 3 bases from V and 8 bases from J, leaving 20 bases between. Germline V gene lookup returns CDR1 WSHSY and CDR2 SAAADI. CDR3 nucleotides: TGCGCCAGCAGTGACCCAGCCGAGATTGGGCCCGATGAGCAGTTCTTC. It specifies CASSDPAEIGPDEQFF.

In its sample, this clone was seen once. The chain employs TRBV30 and TRBJ1-5; 7 bases fit TRBD1. The CDR3 contains 14 residues. Germline V lookup: CDR1 GTSNPN, CDR2 SVGIG (reference sequence). The junction had 8 bases not matched to a gene; V was cut back by 5 bases and J by 4 bases. CDR3 sequence (DNA): TGTGCCTGGGATACAGGGGCGCCTAATCAGCCCCAGCATTTT. Amino acid sequence: CAWDTGAPNQPQHF.

V is TRBV11-3 and J is TRBJ2-7; 7 bases fit TRBD2. Per the germline V gene, CDR1 is SGHNT and CDR2 is YENEEA. Trimming cost V 1 base and J 7 bases; bases outside gene matches: 1. The CDR3 extends over 12 amino acids. DNA for the CDR3: TGTGCCAGCAGCTTAGGGGAGGGTGAGCAGTACTTC. Amino acids: CASSLGEGEQYF.

This clone occurred once. CDR3 residues: CASSPGGQGSTDTQYF. CDR3 DNA sequence: TGTGCCAGCTCACCAGGAGGACAGGGTAGCACAGATACGCAGTATTTT. V and J are TRBV18 and TRBJ2-3; TRBD1 aligns across 8 bases. The trim removed 2 bases at V and 0 bases at J, leaving 4 bases unmatched. Germline CDR1 and CDR2: KGHSH and LQKENI. This CDR3 is 16 amino acids long.

CDR3 in amino acids: CASSQDWGRVSSEAFF. The CDR3 DNA reads TGTGCCAGCAGCCAAGATTGGGGCAGGGTGTCATCTGAAGCTTTCTTT. J is TRBJ1-1 and V is TRBV14; D perhaps matches TRBD1 (5 bases). Trimming removed 0 bases at V and 6 bases at J, with 17 bases between. There are 16 residues in the CDR3. CDR1 and CDR2 from the germline V gene are SGHDN and FVKESK.

V gene TRBV7-2 combines with J gene TRBJ2-2, with 7 bases fitting TRBD1. V shed 5 bases, J shed 5 bases, and the junction held 8 bases outside the gene matches. The germline gives CDR1 SGHTA, CDR2 FQGNSA. CDR3 size: 15 residues. The CDR3 nucleotides read TGTGCCAGCAGCACTAGGACAGGAGGTACCGGGGAGCTGTTTTTT. The encoded protein is CASSTRTGGTGELFF. Filled out from reference TRBV7-2 and TRBJ2-2, the complete variable domain reads GAGVSQSPSNKVTEKGKDVELRCDPISGHTALYWYRQSLGQGLEFLIYFQGNSAPDKSGLPSDRFSAERTGGSVSTLTIQRTQQEDSAVYLCASSTRTGGTGELFFGEGSRLTVL.

This sequence joins TRBV2 and TRBJ2-1; 8 bases map to TRBD1. The trim removed 5 bases at V and 11 bases at J, leaving 14 bases unmatched. The CDR3 covers 15 residues. Germline V CDR1 and CDR2: SNHLY, FYNNEI. CDR3 in amino acids: CASSPGQGGSRKQFF. CDR3 coding DNA: TGTGCCAGCAGTCCCGGACAGGGAGGCTCGAGGAAGCAGTTCTTC.

The chain employs TRBV2 and TRBJ1-2; 11 bases line up with TRBD1. The CDR3 contains 15 residues. Germline loops: CDR1 SNHLY, CDR2 FYNNEI. With V trimmed by 8 bases and J by 5 bases, 10 bases remained unmatched. CDR3 in amino acids: CASVEGQGDRYGYTF. In DNA, the CDR3 is TGTGCCAGCGTAGAGGGACAGGGGGATCGGTATGGCTACACCTTC.

The chain employs TRBV5-4 and TRBJ2-3, with D possibly being TRBD1 (6 bases). V was clipped by 4 bases and J by 0 bases, with 12 bases between them. Germline CDR1 and CDR2: SGHNT and YYREEE (reference sequence). This CDR3 comprises 15 residues. DNA for the CDR3: TGTGCCAGCAGCCCAGGGACAACTAGCACAGATACGCAGTATTTT. It yields the protein CASSPGTTSTDTQYF.

V gene TRBV14 combines with J gene TRBJ2-1, with 10 positions matching TRBD2. This CDR3 comprises 19 residues. The V segment lost 0 bases and the J segment 7 bases; nucleotides outside the gene matches: 15. CDR1 and CDR2 (germline): SGHDN, FVKESK. The CDR3 loop reads CASSQELRGGSGRRNEQFF. The CDR3 region has the DNA TGTGCCAGCAGCCAAGAACTCAGGGGCGGTAGCGGGAGGAGGAATGAGCAGTTCTTC.

This clone was recorded only once. The chain has TRBV4-1 and TRBJ2-2, with D uncertain. This CDR3 has 16 amino acids. Looked up from germline, CDR1 is MGHRA and CDR2 is YSYEKL. Trimming pared 2 bases from V and 4 bases from J, leaving 14 bases between. The CDR3 nucleotides are TGCGCCAGCAGCCAATTTACCGGGCCATCCACCGGGGAGCTGTTTTTT. Translation: CASSQFTGPSTGELFF.

The chain has TRBV5-1 and TRBJ2-2, with D unresolved. The CDR3 has 12 residues. The germline V and J ends were trimmed by 4 bases and 7 bases, with 8 bases remaining between them. Germline V gene data show CDR1 as SGHRS and CDR2 as YFSETQ. The CDR3 region has the DNA TGCGCCAGCAGCCCCCTGGGCGGGGAGCTGTTTTTT. This codes for CASSPLGGELFF. The whole variable domain, filled in from reference TRBV5-1 and TRBJ2-2, reads KAGVTQTPRYLIKTRGQQVTLSCSPISGHRSVSWYQQTPGQGLQFLFEYFSETQRNKGNFPGRFSGRQFSNSRSEMNVSTLELGDSALYLCASSPLGGELFFGEGSRLTVL.

This chain uses TRBV20-1 with TRBJ1-1, with D unresolved. V was shortened by 3 bases and J by 1 base, with 3 bases between the two germline ends. CDR1 is DFQATT and CDR2 is SNEGSKA in the germline V gene (reference sequence). The CDR3 runs 11 residues. CDR3 DNA: TGCAGTGCTAGCGAGAACACTGAAGCTTTCTTT. Amino acid sequence: CSASENTEAFF.

V usage is TRBV2 and J usage is TRBJ2-7; D gene uncertain. The germline CDR1 and CDR2 sequences are SNHLY and FYNNEI. V was clipped by 6 bases and J by 0 bases, with 6 bases between them. This CDR3 is 12 amino acids long. CDR3 nucleotides: TGTGCCAGCAGCAAGAGCTCCTACGAGCAGTACTTC. Its protein product is CASSKSSYEQYF. The variable domain in full, with the rest retrieved from reference TRBV2 and TRBJ2-7, is EPEVTQTPSHQVTQMGQEVILRCVPISNHLYFYWYRQILGQKVEFLVSFYNNEISEKSEIFDDQFSVERPDGSNFTLKIRSTKLEDSAMYFCASSKSSYEQYFGPGTRLTVT.